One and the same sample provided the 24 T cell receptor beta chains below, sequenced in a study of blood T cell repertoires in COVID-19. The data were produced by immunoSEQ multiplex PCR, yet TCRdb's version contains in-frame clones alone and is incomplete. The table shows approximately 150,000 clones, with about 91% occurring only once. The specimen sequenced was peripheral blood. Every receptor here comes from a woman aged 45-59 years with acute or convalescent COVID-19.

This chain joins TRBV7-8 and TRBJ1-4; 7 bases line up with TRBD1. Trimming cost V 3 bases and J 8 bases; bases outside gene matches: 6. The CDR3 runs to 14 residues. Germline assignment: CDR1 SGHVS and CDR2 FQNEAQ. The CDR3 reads CASSFRDRGEKLFF. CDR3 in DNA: TGTGCCAGCAGCTTTCGGGACAGAGGGGAAAAACTGTTTTTT.

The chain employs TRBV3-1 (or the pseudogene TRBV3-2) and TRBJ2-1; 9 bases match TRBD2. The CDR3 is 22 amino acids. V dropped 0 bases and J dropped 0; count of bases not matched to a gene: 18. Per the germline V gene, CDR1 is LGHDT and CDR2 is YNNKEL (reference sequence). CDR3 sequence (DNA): TGTGCCAGCAGCCAAGATCAAACGGGATTAGTGAGCGGGAGGCGCTCCTACAATGAGCAGTTCTTC. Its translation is CASSQDQTGLVSGRRSYNEQFF.

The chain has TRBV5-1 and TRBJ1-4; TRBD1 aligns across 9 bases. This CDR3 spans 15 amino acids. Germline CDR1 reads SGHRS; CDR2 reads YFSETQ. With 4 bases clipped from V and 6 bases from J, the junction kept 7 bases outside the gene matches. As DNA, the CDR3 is TGCGCCAGCAGCCCGGCCGGGACAGGGCATGAAAAACTGTTTTTT. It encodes CASSPAGTGHEKLFF. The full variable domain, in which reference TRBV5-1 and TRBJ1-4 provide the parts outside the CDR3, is KAGVTQTPRYLIKTRGQQVTLSCSPISGHRSVSWYQQTPGQGLQFLFEYFSETQRNKGNFPGRFSGRQFSNSRSEMNVSTLELGDSALYLCASSPAGTGHEKLFFGSGTQLSVL.

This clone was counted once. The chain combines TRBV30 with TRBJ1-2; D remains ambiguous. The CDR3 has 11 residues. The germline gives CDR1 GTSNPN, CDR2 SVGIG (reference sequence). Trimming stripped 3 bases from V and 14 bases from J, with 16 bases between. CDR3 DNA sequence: TGTGCCTGGAGCCCGACGATCACTAAAACCTTC. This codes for CAWSPTITKTF.

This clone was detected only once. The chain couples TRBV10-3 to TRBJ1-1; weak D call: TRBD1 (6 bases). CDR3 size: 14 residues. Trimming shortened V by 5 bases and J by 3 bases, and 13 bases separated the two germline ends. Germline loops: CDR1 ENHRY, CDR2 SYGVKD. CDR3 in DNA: TGTGCCATCAGTTACAGGGATGAGGACACTGAAGCTTTCTTT. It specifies CAISYRDEDTEAFF.

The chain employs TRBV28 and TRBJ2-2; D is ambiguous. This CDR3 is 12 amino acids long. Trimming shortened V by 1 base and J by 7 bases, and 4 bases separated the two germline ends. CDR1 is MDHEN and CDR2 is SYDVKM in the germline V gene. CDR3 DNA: TGTGCCAGCAGTTTATCGGGCGGGGAGCTGTTTTTT. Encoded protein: CASSLSGGELFF.

CDR3 sequence: CASNPLADGYTF. The CDR3 DNA reads as TGTGCCAGCAACCCACTGGCGGATGGCTACACCTTC. The V call is TRBV6-5, the J call TRBJ1-2; D uncertain. The CDR3 totals 12 residues. Trimming took off 7 bases at V and 6 bases at J, with 12 bases between the two ends. Per germline, CDR1 MNHEY and CDR2 SVGAGI.

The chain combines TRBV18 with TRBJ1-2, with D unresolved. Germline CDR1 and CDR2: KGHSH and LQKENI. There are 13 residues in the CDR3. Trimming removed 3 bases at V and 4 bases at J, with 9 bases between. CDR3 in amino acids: CASSPGRAYGYTF. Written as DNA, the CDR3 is TGTGCCAGCTCACCGGGGAGGGCCTATGGCTACACCTTC.

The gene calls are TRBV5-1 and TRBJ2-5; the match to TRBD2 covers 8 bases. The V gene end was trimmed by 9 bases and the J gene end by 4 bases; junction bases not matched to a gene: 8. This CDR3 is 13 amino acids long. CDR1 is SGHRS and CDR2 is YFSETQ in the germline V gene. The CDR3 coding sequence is TGCGCCACCGCACCTACTAGCGGAGAGACCCAGTACTTC. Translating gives CATAPTSGETQYF.

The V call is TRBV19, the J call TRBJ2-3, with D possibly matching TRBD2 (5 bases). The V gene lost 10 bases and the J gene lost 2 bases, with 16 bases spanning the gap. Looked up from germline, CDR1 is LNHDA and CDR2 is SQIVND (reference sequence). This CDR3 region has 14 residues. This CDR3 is CATQRGRFTDTQYF. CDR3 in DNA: TGTGCCACCCAGCGTGGGAGATTCACAGATACGCAGTATTTT.

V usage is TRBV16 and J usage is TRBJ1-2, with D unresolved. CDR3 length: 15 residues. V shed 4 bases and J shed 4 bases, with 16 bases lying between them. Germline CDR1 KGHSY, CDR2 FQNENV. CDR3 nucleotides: TGTGCCAGCAGCCTACTACCGACGTCGACCTATGGCTACACCTTC. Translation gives CASSLLPTSTYGYTF.

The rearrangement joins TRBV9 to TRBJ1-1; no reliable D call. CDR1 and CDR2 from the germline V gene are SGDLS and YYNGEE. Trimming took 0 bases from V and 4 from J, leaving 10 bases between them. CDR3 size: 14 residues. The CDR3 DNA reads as TGTGCCAGCAGCGTAGAGACCGAGGGCACTGAAGCTTTCTTT. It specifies CASSVETEGTEAFF.

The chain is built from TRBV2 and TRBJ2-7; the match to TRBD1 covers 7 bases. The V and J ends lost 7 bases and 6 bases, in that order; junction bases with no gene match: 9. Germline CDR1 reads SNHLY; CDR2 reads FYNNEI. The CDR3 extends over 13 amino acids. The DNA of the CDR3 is TGTGCCAGCATCCCCGACAGGGCTGGCGAGCAGTACTTC. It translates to CASIPDRAGEQYF.

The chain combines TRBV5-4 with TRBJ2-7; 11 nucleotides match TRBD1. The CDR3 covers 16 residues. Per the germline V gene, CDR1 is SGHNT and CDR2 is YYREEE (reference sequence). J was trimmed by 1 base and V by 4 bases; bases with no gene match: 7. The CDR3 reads CASSPGQGATSYEQYF. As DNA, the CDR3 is TGTGCCAGCAGCCCCGGACAGGGGGCGACATCCTACGAGCAGTACTTC.

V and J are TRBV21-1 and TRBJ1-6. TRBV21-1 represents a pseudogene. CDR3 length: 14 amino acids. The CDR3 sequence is CASSKAGGGSPLHF. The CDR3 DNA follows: TGTGCCAGCAGCAAAGCGGGAGGGGGTTCACCCCTCCACTTT.

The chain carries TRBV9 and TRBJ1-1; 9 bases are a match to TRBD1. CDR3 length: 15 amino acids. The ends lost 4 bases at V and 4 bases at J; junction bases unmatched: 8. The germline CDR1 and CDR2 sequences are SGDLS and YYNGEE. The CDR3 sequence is CASSSSTGGVTEAFF. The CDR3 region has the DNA TGTGCCAGCAGCTCCTCGACAGGGGGGGTCACTGAAGCTTTCTTT. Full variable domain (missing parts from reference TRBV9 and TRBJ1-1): DSGVTQTPKHLITATGQRVTLRCSPRSGDLSVYWYQQSLDQGLQFLIQYYNGEERAKGNILERFSAQQFPDLHSELNLSSLELGDSALYFCASSSSTGGVTEAFFGQGTRLTVV.

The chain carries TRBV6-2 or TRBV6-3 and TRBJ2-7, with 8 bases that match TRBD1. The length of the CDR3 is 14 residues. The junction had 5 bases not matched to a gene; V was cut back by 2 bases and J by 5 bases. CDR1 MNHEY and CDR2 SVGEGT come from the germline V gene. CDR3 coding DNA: TGTGCCAGCAGTTACCTGACAGGGGTCGACGAGCAGTACTTC. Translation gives CASSYLTGVDEQYF.

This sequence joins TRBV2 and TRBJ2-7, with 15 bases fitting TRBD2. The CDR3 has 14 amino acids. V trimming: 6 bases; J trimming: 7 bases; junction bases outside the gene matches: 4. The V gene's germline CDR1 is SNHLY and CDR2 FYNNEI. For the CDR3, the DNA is TGTGCCAGCAGGGAGGGACTAGCGGGAGGAGAGCAGTACTTC. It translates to CASREGLAGGEQYF.

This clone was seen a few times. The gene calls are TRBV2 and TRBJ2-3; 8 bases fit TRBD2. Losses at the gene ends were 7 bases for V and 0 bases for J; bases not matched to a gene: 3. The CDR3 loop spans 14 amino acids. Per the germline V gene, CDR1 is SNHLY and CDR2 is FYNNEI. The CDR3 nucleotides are TGTGCCAGCAAGGCTAGCGGGAGCACAGATACGCAGTATTTT. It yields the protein CASKASGSTDTQYF.

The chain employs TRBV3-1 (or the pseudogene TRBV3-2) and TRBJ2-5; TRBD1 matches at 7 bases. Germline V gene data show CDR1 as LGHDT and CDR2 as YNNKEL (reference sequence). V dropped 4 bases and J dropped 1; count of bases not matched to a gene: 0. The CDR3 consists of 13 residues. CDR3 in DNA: TGTGCCAGCAGCCGGACAGGCCAAGAGACCCAGTACTTC. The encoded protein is CASSRTGQETQYF.

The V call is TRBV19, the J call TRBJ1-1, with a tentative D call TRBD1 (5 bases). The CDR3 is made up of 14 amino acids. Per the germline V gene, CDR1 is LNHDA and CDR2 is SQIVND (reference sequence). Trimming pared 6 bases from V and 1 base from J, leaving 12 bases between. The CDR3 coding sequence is TGTGCCAGTAGCCGGGGGAGGACGAACACTGAAGCTTTCTTT. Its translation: CASSRGRTNTEAFF.

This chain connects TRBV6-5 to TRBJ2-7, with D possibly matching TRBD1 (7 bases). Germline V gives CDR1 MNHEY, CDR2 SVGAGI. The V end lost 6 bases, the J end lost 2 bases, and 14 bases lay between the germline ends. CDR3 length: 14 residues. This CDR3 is CASSYRGGTYEQYF. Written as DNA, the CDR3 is TGTGCCAGCAGCTACAGGGGAGGCACCTACGAGCAGTACTTC.

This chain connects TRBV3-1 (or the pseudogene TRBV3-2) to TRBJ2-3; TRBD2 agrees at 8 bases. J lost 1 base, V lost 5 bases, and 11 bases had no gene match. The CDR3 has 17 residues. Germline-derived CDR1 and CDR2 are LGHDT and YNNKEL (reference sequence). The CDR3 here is CASSYRTGRGGTDTQYF. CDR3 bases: TGTGCCAGCAGCTACCGCACCGGGAGGGGGGGCACAGATACGCAGTATTTT.

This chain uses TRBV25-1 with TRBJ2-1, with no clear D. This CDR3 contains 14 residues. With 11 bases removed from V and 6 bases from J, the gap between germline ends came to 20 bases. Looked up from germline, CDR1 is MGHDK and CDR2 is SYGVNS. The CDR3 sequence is CASSVVSIGNEQFF. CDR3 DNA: TGTGCCTCATCTGTGGTAAGCATCGGCAATGAGCAGTTCTTC.